This is a list of T cell receptor beta chains from one sample in a study of Graves' ophthalmopathy and Graves' hyperthyroidism. TCRdb re-called the multiplex PCR reads with MiXCR, one entry per CDR3 protein. The sample lists over a million distinct CDR3 sequences, 36% seen once, with around 10% in the top ten. What was sequenced was peripheral blood or thyroid tissue (not recorded which). These receptors originate from an adult man with Graves' hyperthyroidism. CDR3s include the opening cysteine and the closing phenylalanine or tryptophan. The order of the fields is D gene, CDR3 length, clone size, J gene, V gene, CDR3 protein, CDR3 DNA. The D gene is left open where the match is weak. Clone size is stated in some rows and not others, as once, few, many or a class when expanded.

TRBD1	15	few	TRBJ1-2	TRBV14	CASSQLGQGVYGYTF	TGTGCCAGCAGCCAACTGGGACAGGGGGTCTATGGCTACACCTTC
TRBD1	12	-	TRBJ2-3	TRBV7-2	CASSSTGDTQYF	TGTGCCAGCAGCTCCACAGGGGACACGCAGTATTTT
-	16	many	TRBJ1-4	TRBV7-8	CASSLSPDRVYEKLFF	TGTGCCAGCAGCTTAAGTCCGGACCGAGTTTATGAAAAACTGTTTTTT
TRBD1	14	many	TRBJ1-5	TRBV20-1	CSAPRQGWDQPQHF	TGCAGTGCGCCGAGACAGGGGTGGGATCAGCCCCAGCATTTT
-	15	-	TRBJ2-5	TRBV12-3/TRBV12-4	CASSLTLNSQETQYF	TGTGCCAGCAGCTTGACCCTGAACTCGCAAGAGACCCAGTACTTC
TRBD1	16	-	TRBJ1-1	TRBV4-1	CASSQVTTGGGAEAFF	TGCGCCAGCAGCCAAGTCACGACAGGGGGCGGGGCTGAAGCTTTCTTT
-	14	-	TRBJ2-2	TRBV7-8	CASSPGPATGELFF	TGTGCCAGCAGCCCCGGACCGGCGACCGGGGAGCTGTTTTTT
-	17	few	TRBJ1-5	TRBV7-8	CASSQAFGAHLDQPQHF	TGTGCCAGCAGCCAGGCGTTCGGGGCCCATCTTGATCAGCCCCAGCATTTT
TRBD1	16	few	TRBJ2-7	TRBV7-9	CASSPVWTGGNYEQYF	TGTGCCAGCAGCCCTGTCTGGACAGGGGGTAACTACGAGCAGTACTTC
-	17	-	TRBJ1-5	TRBV20-1	CSASTVSGKGFNQPQHF	TGCAGTGCTAGCACGGTCTCGGGAAAGGGCTTCAATCAGCCCCAGCATTTT
-	15	many	TRBJ2-5	TRBV4-3	CASSQALAGAETQYF	TGCGCCAGCAGCCAAGCATTGGCGGGGGCAGAGACCCAGTACTTC
-	13	-	TRBJ2-2	TRBV6-5	CASSYRESGELFF	TGTGCCAGCAGTTATCGGGAATCCGGGGAGCTGTTTTTT
-	15	many	TRBJ1-1	TRBV7-9	CASSPGRVKGTEAFF	TGTGCCAGCAGCCCAGGCCGGGTCAAAGGCACTGAAGCTTTCTTT
-	14	-	TRBJ1-1	TRBV6-5	CASRANRGSTEAFF	TGTGCCAGCAGGGCAAACAGAGGCTCGACTGAAGCTTTCTTT
-	14	-	TRBJ2-5	TRBV19	CASSIGDLVGTQYF	TGTGCCAGTAGTATAGGGGACCTCGTTGGGACCCAGTACTTC
-	14	many	TRBJ1-5	TRBV7-9	CASSLEGFNQPQHF	TGTGCCAGCAGCTTAGAAGGGTTCAATCAGCCCCAGCATTTT
-	16	few	TRBJ1-5	TRBV19	CASSIPPWGANQPQHF	TGTGCCAGTAGTATACCCCCGTGGGGGGCGAATCAGCCCCAGCATTTT
-	14	many	TRBJ1-1	TRBV5-1	CASSLGGGTTEAFF	TGCGCCAGCAGCTTGGGAGGGGGGACCACTGAAGCTTTCTTT
-	15	-	TRBJ1-1	TRBV2	CASSQRTGLNTEAFF	TGTGCCAGCAGCCAAAGAACAGGGCTGAACACTGAAGCTTTCTTT
-	14	many	TRBJ2-7	TRBV9	CASSVTPSSYEQYF	TGTGCCAGCAGCGTAACCCCCAGCTCCTACGAGCAGTACTTC
-	16	many	TRBJ1-1	TRBV10-3	CAIRPVGGDMNTEAFF	TGTGCCATCAGGCCAGTGGGTGGGGACATGAACACTGAAGCTTTCTTT
-	11	many	TRBJ1-2	TRBV2	CASKRDYGYTF	TGTGCCAGCAAGAGAGACTATGGCTACACCTTC
-	14	many	TRBJ1-4	TRBV2	CASSIRATNEKLFF	TGTGCCAGCAGCATTCGGGCAACTAATGAAAAACTGTTTTTT
TRBD1	15	many	TRBJ1-2	TRBV7-9	CASSLEGTGGAGYTF	TGTGCCAGCAGCTTAGAAGGGACAGGGGGCGCGGGCTACACCTTC
TRBD1	15	once	TRBJ1-2	TRBV5-1	CASSLQGYDNYGYTF	TGCGCCAGCAGCTTACAGGGGTACGATAACTATGGCTACACCTTC
TRBD2	18	-	TRBJ2-5	TRBV7-8	CASSRPRTSGRVAETQYF	TGTGCCAGCAGCCGACCTAGGACTAGCGGGAGGGTGGCAGAGACCCAGTACTTC
TRBD1	17	many	TRBJ2-5	TRBV7-2	CASSLWGQGASRETQYF	TGTGCCAGCAGCCTGTGGGGACAGGGGGCTTCGAGGGAGACCCAGTACTTC
-	10	-	TRBJ2-7	TRBV12-3/TRBV12-4	CASQLRGASF	TGTGCCAGCCAACTCCGAGGGGCTAGCTTC
-	13	-	TRBJ1-1	TRBV5-4	CASSLGQARSAFF	TGTGCCAGCAGCTTGGGACAGGCTCGTTCGGCTTTCTTT
-	13	-	TRBJ1-2	TRBV6-2/TRBV6-3	CASSLGVLYGYTF	TGTGCCAGCAGCCTCGGGGTTCTTTATGGCTACACCTTC
-	17	-	TRBJ2-7	TRBV11-2	CASSSHPGQGSPYEQYF	TGTGCCAGCAGCTCCCATCCCGGGCAGGGGTCTCCCTACGAGCAGTACTTC
TRBD1	14	-	TRBJ1-1	TRBV7-2	CASIGDRRYTEAFF	TGTGCCAGCATCGGGGACAGAAGGTACACTGAAGCTTTCTTT
-	12	-	TRBJ1-1	TRBV25-1	CASSGRFGEAFF	TGTGCCAGCTCCGGACGGTTCGGTGAAGCTTTCTTT
TRBD1	13	many	TRBJ2-7	TRBV10-3	CASTGTGDYEQYF	TGTGCCAGTACCGGGACAGGGGACTACGAGCAGTACTTC
-	17	-	TRBJ1-1	TRBV7-2	CASRSWGRATRRSEAFF	TGTGCCAGCAGATCCTGGGGGAGGGCGACTCGGAGGTCTGAAGCTTTCTTT
-	14	-	TRBJ1-2	TRBV5-1	CASSQERRGYGYTF	TGCGCCAGCAGCCAGGAACGCAGGGGATATGGCTACACCTTC
-	14	few	TRBJ2-7	TRBV11-2	CASSFSTASYEQYF	TGTGCCAGCAGCTTCAGTACAGCCTCCTACGAGCAGTACTTC
-	14	few	TRBJ1-6	TRBV5-8	CASSLWGAGSPLHF	TGTGCCAGCAGCTTGTGGGGGGCAGGTTCACCCCTCCACTTT
TRBD1	16	-	TRBJ2-5	TRBV24-1	CATSNYPDRLQETQYF	TGTGCCACCTCTAACTACCCGGACAGGCTACAAGAGACCCAGTACTTC
-	14	many	TRBJ2-5	TRBV20-1	CSAGAPSGQETQYF	TGCAGTGCTGGGGCGCCCTCGGGACAAGAGACCCAGTACTTC
-	15	-	TRBJ1-5	TRBV7-2	CASSLDGEKSQPQHF	TGTGCCAGCAGCTTAGACGGGGAAAAGAGTCAGCCCCAGCATTTT
TRBD1	16	-	TRBJ1-4	TRBV2	CASGWAGTATNEKLFF	TGTGCCAGCGGCTGGGCCGGGACAGCAACTAATGAAAAACTGTTTTTT
-	14	-	TRBJ2-1	TRBV4-1	CASSLGTTSNEQFF	TGCGCCAGCAGCTTGGGGACCACCAGCAATGAGCAGTTCTTC
TRBD1	15	few	TRBJ2-5	TRBV28	CASSEHRGLGETQYF	TGTGCCAGCAGTGAACACAGGGGGCTTGGGGAGACCCAGTACTTC
-	18	-	TRBJ2-5	TRBV7-1	CASSSGTLANQYQETQYF	TGTGCCAGCAGCTCAGGGACTTTAGCAAATCAGTACCAAGAGACCCAGTACTTC
TRBD1	17	many	TRBJ1-1	TRBV9	CASSIGTWTGSNTEAFF	TGTGCCAGCAGCATCGGAACCTGGACAGGCTCGAACACTGAAGCTTTCTTT
-	14	once	TRBJ1-1	TRBV2	CASTKEIGGTEAFF	TGTGCCAGCACCAAAGAGATTGGGGGCACTGAAGCTTTCTTT
TRBD1	15	-	TRBJ1-5	TRBV24-1	CATSDFGTAIQPQHF	TGTGCCACCAGTGATTTCGGGACAGCAATCCAGCCCCAGCATTTT
-	12	many	TRBJ1-1	TRBV5-1	CASSFTGSEAFF	TGCGCCAGCAGCTTTACAGGGAGCGAAGCTTTCTTT
-	15	-	TRBJ1-5	TRBV18	CASSQEDYSNQPQHF	TGTGCCAGCTCTCAGGAAGATTATAGCAATCAGCCCCAGCATTTT
TRBD1	16	few	TRBJ1-1	TRBV7-8	CASSQAQGAMNTEAFF	TGCGCCAGCAGCCAAGCACAGGGGGCAATGAACACTGAAGCTTTCTTT
TRBD2	15	-	TRBJ2-2	TRBV9	CASSVRGGNTGELFF	TGTGCCAGCAGCGTTCGCGGGGGGAACACCGGGGAGCTGTTTTTT
-	16	-	TRBJ1-2	TRBV4-1	CASSQLRGAANYGYTF	TGCGCCAGCAGCCAATTGCGTGGGGCCGCTAACTATGGCTACACCTTC
-	12	-	TRBJ1-6	TRBV10-3	CAITAENSPLHF	TGTGCCATCACCGCGGAGAATTCACCCCTCCACTTT
-	14	-	TRBJ2-2	TRBV2	CASTMVGNTGELFF	TGTGCCAGCACCATGGTGGGGAACACCGGGGAGCTGTTTTTT